Listed below are T cell receptor beta chains from one sample, sequenced in a study of chemoradiotherapy in HPV16-positive cancers. Only in-frame clones appear in the TCRdb table, and some are missing; sequencing was by immunoSEQ multiplex PCR. The sample has tens of thousands of clones; roughly 90% are singletons. Specimen: blood, collected from a patient who underwent chemoradiotherapy. The source of these receptors is a human donor with HPV-associated anogenital cancer. CDR3s include the opening cysteine and the closing phenylalanine or tryptophan. A D gene is named only where the DNA matches it firmly. Expanded clones are given a class, and other clones once, few, many or no size at all.

j_gene | abundance | v_gene | d_gene | CDR3aa | CDR3nt
TRBJ1-2 | once | TRBV28 | NA | CASMDGDYGYTF | TGTGCCAGCATGGACGGAGACTATGGCTACACCTTC
TRBJ2-3 | NA | TRBV6-5 | NA | CASSSPKDTQYF | TGTGCCAGCAGTTCCCCTAAAGATACGCAGTATTTT
TRBJ1-5 | NA | TRBV5-4 | TRBD1 | CASSLDRGPNQPQHF | TGTGCCAGCAGCTTGGACAGGGGACCCAATCAGCCCCAGCATTTT
TRBJ2-2 | NA | TRBV10-1 | NA | CASSGPKNTGELFF | TGCGCCAGCAGTGGACCGAAGAACACCGGGGAGCTGTTTTTT
TRBJ1-1 | NA | TRBV28 | NA | CASMIMNTEAFF | TGTGCCAGCATGATCATGAACACTGAAGCTTTCTTT
TRBJ2-2 | NA | TRBV5-6 | TRBD1 | CASSLRQGAGELFF | TGTGCCAGCAGCCTACGACAGGGGGCCGGGGAGCTGTTTTTT
TRBJ2-7 | NA | TRBV5-1 | NA | CASSLGGQLTYEQYF | TGCGCCAGCAGCTTGGGCGGGCAGCTCACCTACGAGCAGTACTTC
TRBJ2-2 | few | TRBV2 | TRBD2 | CASSGRVTGELFF | TGTGCCAGCAGCGGGAGGGTCACCGGGGAGCTGTTTTTT
TRBJ2-3 | NA | TRBV27 | TRBD1 | CASSLGQETTDTQYF | TGTGCCAGCAGTTTAGGACAGGAAACCACAGATACGCAGTATTTT
TRBJ1-5 | few | TRBV6-5 | NA | CASRGFNQPQHF | TGTGCCAGCAGAGGGTTCAATCAGCCCCAGCATTTT
TRBJ1-3 | NA | TRBV2 | NA | CASSFQGSSGNTIYF | TGTGCCAGCAGTTTTCAGGGTTCCTCTGGAAACACCATATATTTT
TRBJ2-5 | NA | TRBV4-1 | NA | CASSQADYPLQETQYF | TGCGCCAGCAGCCAGGCGGACTATCCACTCCAAGAGACCCAGTACTTC
TRBJ1-2 | NA | TRBV14 | NA | CASSQGVLGYTF | TGTGCCAGCAGCCAAGGGGTGCTCGGCTACACCTTC
TRBJ2-1 | NA | TRBV6-1 | TRBD2 | CASPGGSYNEQFF | TGTGCCAGCCCGGGAGGCTCCTACAATGAGCAGTTCTTC
TRBJ1-1 | NA | TRBV6-5 | NA | CASRPGGYNTEAFF | TGTGCCAGCAGACCGGGCGGCTACAACACTGAAGCTTTCTTT
TRBJ1-2 | NA | TRBV27 | NA | CASSSDTRGTTGYTF | TGTGCCAGCAGTTCAGATACGAGGGGTACTACTGGCTACACCTTC
TRBJ2-3 | NA | TRBV11-2 | TRBD2 | CASSSRGLSGSTQYF | TGTGCCAGCAGCTCACGGGGTCTTAGCGGGTCCACGCAGTATTTT
TRBJ1-1 | once | TRBV6-5 | NA | CASSPSPNTEAFF | TGTGCCAGCAGCCCATCCCCGAACACTGAAGCTTTCTTT
TRBJ2-1 | NA | TRBV5-4 | NA | CASSFEKASAEQFF | TGTGCCAGCAGCTTCGAGAAGGCGAGCGCCGAGCAGTTCTTC
TRBJ2-7 | NA | TRBV27 | TRBD1 | CASRPGTGVTHEQYF | TGTGCCAGCAGACCCGGGACAGGGGTAACACACGAGCAGTACTTC
TRBJ1-5 | once | TRBV2 | NA | CASSTFGRGNQPQHF | TGTGCCAGCAGTACCTTCGGCAGGGGCAATCAGCCCCAGCATTTT
TRBJ1-5 | few | TRBV5-1 | NA | CASSLGGDNQPQHF | TGCGCCAGCAGCTTGGGGGGGGACAATCAGCCCCAGCATTTT
TRBJ1-5 | NA | TRBV7-9 | NA | CASSLDGYQPQHF | TGTGCCAGCAGCTTAGATGGTTATCAGCCCCAGCATTTT
TRBJ2-1 | NA | TRBV6-5 | NA | CASSYVGELTYNEQFF | TGTGCCAGCAGTTATGTTGGGGAGTTGACCTACAATGAGCAGTTCTTC
TRBJ1-1 | NA | TRBV5-1 | TRBD1 | CASSTGTGLNTEAFF | TGCGCCAGCAGCACGGGGACAGGGCTGAACACTGAAGCTTTCTTT
TRBJ1-1 | NA | TRBV30 | NA | CAWTLGDTEAFF | TGTGCCTGGACGTTGGGTGACACTGAAGCTTTCTTT
TRBJ2-2 | NA | TRBV15 | NA | CATSRDNGGLRTGELFF | TGTGCCACCAGCAGAGATAACGGCGGACTACGCACCGGGGAGCTGTTTTTT
TRBJ2-3 | NA | TRBV6-4 | NA | CASSIEITDTQYF | TGTGCCAGCAGCATCGAGATCACAGATACGCAGTATTTT
TRBJ1-5 | NA | TRBV6-1 | NA | CASSDTSFNQPQHF | TGTGCCAGCAGTGATACCAGTTTTAATCAGCCCCAGCATTTT
TRBJ2-7 | NA | TRBV6-5 | NA | CASSYHGSSYEQYF | TGTGCCAGCAGTTACCATGGCAGCTCCTACGAGCAGTACTTC
TRBJ1-5 | NA | TRBV5-8 | NA | CASSPGWDNQPQHF | TGTGCCAGCAGCCCCGGGTGGGACAATCAGCCCCAGCATTTT
TRBJ2-7 | NA | TRBV6-5 | NA | CASSPNEIYEQYF | TGTGCCAGCAGCCCCAACGAAATTTACGAGCAGTACTTC
TRBJ2-3 | NA | TRBV6-5 | NA | CASSYSFGGADTQYF | TGTGCCAGCAGTTACTCGTTCGGGGGCGCAGATACGCAGTATTTT
TRBJ2-1 | NA | TRBV19 | NA | CASSIRDITYNEQFF | TGTGCCAGTAGTATCCGGGACATAACCTACAATGAGCAGTTCTTC
TRBJ1-2 | NA | TRBV10-1 | TRBD1 | CASSPGTATMGYTF | TGCGCCAGCAGCCCCGGGACAGCCACTATGGGCTACACCTTC
TRBJ2-3 | NA | TRBV13 | TRBD1 | CASSLFDRVTDTQYF | TGTGCCAGCAGCTTATTTGACAGGGTAACAGATACGCAGTATTTT
TRBJ1-3 | NA | TRBV28 | NA | CASSLASVPELGDTIYF | TGCGCCAGCAGTTTAGCTAGTGTACCGGAACTAGGGGACACCATATATTTT
TRBJ2-1 | NA | TRBV11-2 | NA | CASSLDLLRRGASHEQFF | TGTGCCAGCAGCTTAGACTTGCTCCGGAGGGGCGCAAGTCATGAGCAGTTCTTC
TRBJ2-1 | NA | TRBV7-6 | TRBD2 | CASSRTSGVRASEQFF | TGTGCCAGCAGCCGAACTAGCGGCGTTAGGGCGAGTGAGCAGTTCTTC
TRBJ1-2 | NA | TRBV9 | NA | CASSGTVANYGYTF | TGTGCCAGCAGCGGGACAGTAGCTAACTATGGCTACACCTTC
TRBJ1-2 | NA | TRBV5-6 | NA | CASSSGVRAHTF | TGTGCCAGCAGCTCGGGGGTGAGGGCGCACACCTTC
TRBJ1-2 | once | TRBV5-3 | NA | CARNLAIQHLANYGYTF | TGTGCCAGAAACTTGGCGATACAACATCTAGCTAACTATGGCTACACCTTC
TRBJ2-3 | NA | TRBV11-2 | NA | CASSTLYRPLLQYF | TGTGCCAGCAGCACCCTATACAGGCCCCTTTTACAGTATTTT
TRBJ2-1 | NA | TRBV27 | TRBD1 | CASSFGTGNEQFF | TGTGCCAGCAGCTTCGGGACAGGCAATGAGCAGTTCTTC
TRBJ2-7 | NA | TRBV27 | TRBD2 | CASSLRASGTYEQYF | TGTGCCAGCAGTTTACGGGCTAGCGGGACATACGAGCAGTACTTC
TRBJ2-7 | NA | TRBV28 | TRBD2 | CASSFRLAGVWEQYF | TGTGCCAGCAGTTTCCGGCTAGCGGGGGTCTGGGAGCAGTACTTC
TRBJ1-6 | NA | TRBV2 | NA | CASSEARGVENSPLHF | TGTGCCAGCAGTGAAGCTCGGGGGGTGGAAAATTCACCCCTCCACTTT